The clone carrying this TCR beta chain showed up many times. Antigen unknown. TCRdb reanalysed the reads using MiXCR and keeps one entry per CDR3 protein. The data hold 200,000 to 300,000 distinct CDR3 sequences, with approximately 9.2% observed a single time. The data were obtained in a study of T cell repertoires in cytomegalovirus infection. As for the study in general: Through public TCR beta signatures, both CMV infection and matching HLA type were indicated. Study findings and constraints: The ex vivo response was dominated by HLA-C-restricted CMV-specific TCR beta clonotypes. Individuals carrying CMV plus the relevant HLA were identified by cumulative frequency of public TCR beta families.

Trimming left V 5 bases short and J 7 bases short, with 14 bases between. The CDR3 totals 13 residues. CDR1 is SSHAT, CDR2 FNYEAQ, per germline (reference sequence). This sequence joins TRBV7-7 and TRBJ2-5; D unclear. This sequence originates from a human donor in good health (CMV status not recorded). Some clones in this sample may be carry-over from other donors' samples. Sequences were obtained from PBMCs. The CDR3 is CASSTAGKATQYF. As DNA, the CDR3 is TGTGCCAGCAGCACCGCTGGCAAGGCGACCCAGTACTTC. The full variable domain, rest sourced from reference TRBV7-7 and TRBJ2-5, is GAGVSQSPRYKVTKRGQDVTLRCDPISSHATLYWYQQALGQGPEFLTYFNYEAQPDKSGLPSDRFSAERPEGSISTLTIQRTEQRDSAMYRCASSTAGKATQYFGPGTRLLVL.